One and the same sample provided the 4 T cell receptor beta chains below, sequenced in a study of T cells in Graves' hyperthyroidism and ophthalmopathy. There were TCR beta CDR3 regions amplified from RNA transcripts. HTBI primers were employed in a first-round RT-PCR of the TCR CDR3. MiXCR, run by TCRdb on the multiplex PCR reads, gives a single entry per CDR3 protein. The sample records about 640,000 distinct CDR3 sequences, 14% being singletons. What was sequenced was blood. These receptors were obtained from a woman aged 50 to 65 with Graves' ophthalmopathy.

This clonotype was observed a few times. The CDR3 reads CASRKGLTQDSNQPQHF. CDR3 DNA: TGTGCCAGTAGGAAGGGGCTCACTCAAGATAGCAATCAGCCCCAGCATTTT. V and J are TRBV19 and TRBJ1-5, with a tentative D call TRBD1 (5 bases). The V and J ends lost 6 bases and 0 bases respectively, with 18 bases between them. The CDR3 spans 17 residues. The V gene's germline CDR1 is LNHDA and CDR2 SQIVND (reference sequence). Filled out from reference TRBV19 and TRBJ1-5, the complete variable domain reads DGGITQSPKYLFRKEGQNVTLSCEQNLNHDAMYWYRQDPGQGLRLIYYSQIVNDFQKGDIAEGYSVSREKKESFPLTVTSAQKNPTAFYLCASRKGLTQDSNQPQHFGDGTRLSIL.

This clonotype was seen repeatedly, ten times or more. This sequence joins TRBV28 and TRBJ1-1; D call uncertain. From germline, CDR1 is MDHEN and CDR2 SYDVKM. The V end was cut by 3 bases, the J end by 1 base, with 12 bases between. The CDR3 is 15 residues long. CDR3 protein: CASSFFVAANTEAFF. The DNA for the CDR3 is TGTGCCAGCAGTTTTTTTGTGGCAGCGAACACTGAAGCTTTCTTT.

The J gene is TRBJ1-5, the V gene TRBV3-2; the table's D call, TRBD1, has no DNA check behind it. TRBV3-2 is a pseudogene. This CDR3 is built from 16 residues. This CDR3 is CASSHQPQGRNQPQHF. The DNA for the CDR3 is TGTGCCAGCAGCCACCAGCCCCAGGGGCGCAATCAGCCCCAGCATTTT.

This clonotype has at least ten counts. V and J are TRBV27 and TRBJ2-3; tentatively, D is TRBD2 (5 bases). The V end was cut by 4 bases, the J end by 2 bases, with 10 bases between. Germline V gene data show CDR1 as MNHEY and CDR2 as SMNVEV (reference sequence). The CDR3 spans 14 residues. The CDR3 is CASSSPGVTDTQYF. CDR3 DNA sequence: TGTGCCAGCAGTTCCCCCGGGGTCACAGATACGCAGTATTTT.